Presented here are 28 T cell receptor beta chains from one specimen sequenced in a study of metastatic and nonmetastatic thyroid tumors (dated by TCRdb to about 2020). The library was obtained by PCR. Instrument on record: Illumina HiSeq 4000. TCRdb cleaned the public reads at Q25 with fastp, built clones with MiXCR and kept in-frame beta chains. This sample is represented by 25,000 to 30,000 clones; around 17% of them were singletons. The ten biggest clones cover roughly 4.2% of the sample. Before undergoing thyroid surgery, none of the patients had been given any kind of treatment. Sequenced input: blood. All receptors come from a female donor with papillary thyroid cancer or a benign thyroid nodule (not recorded which). Some clones in this sample may be carry-over from other donors' samples.

This clone was seen many times. This chain joins TRBV29-1 and TRBJ2-7, with D perhaps TRBD2 (6 bases). CDR3 length: 14 residues. V gave up 7 bases and J gave up 0 bases, with 16 bases separating them. Per the germline V gene, CDR1 is SQVTM and CDR2 is ANQGSEA. CDR3 residues: CSARAGYSSYEQYF. The CDR3 nucleotides are TGCAGCGCACGGGCGGGGTATAGCTCCTACGAGCAGTACTTC.

The chain couples TRBV6-1 to TRBJ2-1; no reliable D call. This CDR3 has 16 residues. The V gene's germline CDR1 is MNHNS and CDR2 SASEGT. V was trimmed by 1 base and J by 9 bases, leaving 19 bases between them. The CDR3 spells CASSEVLATPMVEQFF. As DNA, the CDR3 is TGTGCCAGCAGTGAAGTTCTCGCGACACCGATGGTTGAGCAGTTCTTC.

The table lists this clone with many counts. The V call is TRBV19, the J call TRBJ1-2; perhaps TRBD1 as D (5 bases). The CDR3 runs 15 residues. V lost 4 bases, J lost 4 bases, and 16 bases lay in between. Germline-derived CDR1 and CDR2 are LNHDA and SQIVND (reference sequence). CDR3 sequence: CASSTIRDGGYGYTF. The DNA of the CDR3 is TGTGCCAGTAGTACCATACGGGACGGAGGCTATGGCTACACCTTC.

This sequence joins TRBV4-1 and TRBJ2-3; possibly TRBD1 or TRBD2 for D (5 bases each). CDR1 MGHRA and CDR2 YSYEKL come from the germline V gene. There are 16 residues in the CDR3. Trimming removed 0 bases from V and 14 bases from J, with 24 bases in between. CDR3 coding DNA: TGCGCCAGCAGCCAAGATTTGAGGGCACCCCAGGGTTATCGGTATTTT. This sequence encodes CASSQDLRAPQGYRYF.

This clone occurred a few times. The chain uses TRBV11-1 and TRBJ2-3; D possibly corresponds to TRBD2 (5 bases). The germline CDR1 and CDR2 sequences are SGHAT and FQDESV (reference sequence). V gave up 7 bases and J gave up 0 bases, with 20 bases separating them. The CDR3 is 17 amino acids. CDR3 coding DNA: TGTGCCAGCACCCCCCCCGGAGTCGGGATTAGCACAGATACGCAGTATTTT. This sequence encodes CASTPPGVGISTDTQYF. Full variable domain (missing parts from reference TRBV11-1 and TRBJ2-3): EAEVAQSPRYKITEKSQAVAFWCDPISGHATLYWYRQILGQGPELLVQFQDESVVDDSQLPKDRFSAERLKGVDSTLKIQPAELGDSAMYLCASTPPGVGISTDTQYFGPGTRLTVL.

This clone was counted at least ten times. The V call is TRBV5-1, the J call TRBJ2-5; 8 nucleotides agree with TRBD2. Germline V gene sequence: CDR1 SGHRS, CDR2 YFSETQ. The CDR3 sequence is 14 residues long. The ends lost 8 bases at V and 5 bases at J; junction bases unmatched: 11. The CDR3 DNA is TGCGCCAGTACAAGCGGGAGAGGGGGGGAGACCCAGTACTTC. Its translation: CASTSGRGGETQYF.

The chain joins TRBV5-1 to TRBJ1-6; 8 bases fit TRBD1. Germline CDR1 is SGHRS and CDR2 is YFSETQ. The V segment lost 0 bases and the J segment 9 bases; nucleotides outside the gene matches: 2. This CDR3 is 14 amino acids long. The CDR3 bases are TGCGCCAGCAGCTTGGGACAGGGGATTTCACCCCTCCACTTT. Residues: CASSLGQGISPLHF.

This clone appeared many times. The rearrangement links TRBV20-1 to TRBJ2-1; D ambiguous. The CDR3 has 14 amino acids. CDR1 DFQATT and CDR2 SNEGSKA come from the germline V gene (reference sequence). Between the trimmed V and J ends, which lost 1 base and 5 bases, there was a span of 12 bases. The CDR3 here is CSARGVGDDNEQFF. CDR3 nucleotides: TGCAGTGCTAGAGGGGTTGGTGACGACAATGAGCAGTTCTTC.

This clone was recorded at least ten times. The chain is built from TRBV30 and TRBJ1-4; TRBD1 matches at 8 bases. V dropped 2 bases and J dropped 2; count of bases not matched to a gene: 4. Germline V gives CDR1 GTSNPN, CDR2 SVGIG (reference sequence). The length of the CDR3 is 15 residues. The CDR3 region is CAWSKQGGTNEKLFF. As DNA, the CDR3 is TGTGCCTGGAGTAAACAGGGGGGCACTAATGAAAAACTGTTTTTT.

This clone was counted at least ten times. The rearrangement links TRBV2 to TRBJ1-2, with D tentatively TRBD1 (6 bases). The CDR3 sequence is 13 residues long. Germline V gene sequence: CDR1 SNHLY, CDR2 FYNNEI. Trimming cost V 0 bases and J 8 bases, with 10 bases left between them. In DNA, the CDR3 is TGTGCCAGCAGTGAAGCGGGGGGCGGGGGCTACACCTTC. Protein product: CASSEAGGGGYTF.

This clone occurred many times. The chain has TRBV11-2 and TRBJ1-5; 9 bases map to TRBD1. This CDR3 has 16 amino acids. The trim removed 2 bases at V and 9 bases at J, leaving 11 bases unmatched. CDR1 and CDR2 (germline): SGHAT, FQNNGV. The CDR3 region is CASSLLGQGIGGPQHF. The CDR3 DNA is TGTGCCAGCAGCTTATTGGGACAGGGAATCGGTGGGCCCCAGCATTTT. The complete variable domain, with remaining parts taken from reference TRBV11-2 and TRBJ1-5, reads EAGVAQSPRYKIIEKRQSVAFWCNPISGHATLYWYQQILGQGPKLLIQFQNNGVVDDSQLPKDRFSAERLKGVDSTLKIQPAKLEDSAVYLCASSLLGQGIGGPQHFGDGTRLSIL.

This clone was observed at least ten times. The chain links TRBV19 to TRBJ1-5; perhaps TRBD1 as D (6 bases). Trimming shortened V by 7 bases and J by 3 bases, and 13 bases separated the two germline ends. Per the germline V gene, CDR1 is LNHDA and CDR2 is SQIVND (reference sequence). This CDR3 spans 14 amino acids. The CDR3 bases are TGTGCCAGTAAGTTTAGGGGGATCAATCAGCCCCAGCATTTT. It translates to CASKFRGINQPQHF.

This clone was counted only a few times. The missing conserved phenylalanine or tryptophan at the end of this CDR3 makes a read error likely. The chain employs TRBV25-1 and TRBJ1-2; D is uncertain. The V end was cut by 7 bases, the J end by 7 bases, with 19 bases between. CDR1 and CDR2 (germline): MGHDK, SYGVNS. This CDR3 has 14 amino acids. CDR3 amino acids: CASIPNAPGSGYTL. CDR3 bases: TGTGCCAGCATTCCCAACGCCCCCGGGTCTGGCTACACCCTC.

This clone appeared many times. DNA of the CDR3: TGCGCCAGCAGCCCGGCAGGGATGAATGAAAAACTGTTTTTT. Translated: CASSPAGMNEKLFF. The gene calls are TRBV5-1 and TRBJ1-4; D may be TRBD1 (5 bases). The CDR3 covers 14 residues. V lost 4 bases and J 5 bases, leaving 12 bases between the germline ends. Germline V gene data show CDR1 as SGHRS and CDR2 as YFSETQ.

The chain has TRBV13 and TRBJ2-3; TRBD2 is a possible D gene (6 bases). V lost 3 bases and J lost 5, with 18 bases in between. CDR3 length: 16 residues. Germline-derived CDR1 and CDR2 are PRHDT and FYEKMQ (reference sequence). This chain's CDR3 is CASSFRLEGLLDTQYF. CDR3 DNA: TGTGCCAGCAGCTTCAGACTAGAAGGTTTACTAGATACGCAGTATTTT. The whole variable domain, filled in from reference TRBV13 and TRBJ2-3, reads AAGVIQSPRHLIKEKRETATLKCYPIPRHDTVYWYQQGPGQDPQFLISFYEKMQSDKGSIPDRFSAQQFSDYHSELNMSSLELGDSALYFCASSFRLEGLLDTQYFGPGTRLTVL.

This clone has only a few counts. V is TRBV6-1 and J is TRBJ1-1, with D hard to call. Germline V gives CDR1 MNHNS, CDR2 SASEGT. This CDR3 is built from 15 residues. V lost 4 bases to trimming and J lost 1 base, with 13 bases between them. The CDR3 spells CASSVSPASNTEAFF. Written as DNA, the CDR3 is TGTGCCAGCAGTGTCTCCCCTGCCTCGAACACTGAAGCTTTCTTT.

The table lists this clone with many counts. CDR3 protein: CASSPIRAGNEQFF. The DNA for the CDR3 is TGTGCCAGCAGCCCGATAAGAGCGGGAAATGAGCAGTTCTTC. J is TRBJ2-1 and V is TRBV5-8, with 7 bases identical to TRBD2. The J segment lost 7 bases and the V segment lost 4 bases, leaving 8 bases of the junction unmatched. There are 14 residues in the CDR3. Germline assignment: CDR1 SGHTS and CDR2 YDEGEE.

DNA for the CDR3: TGTGCCAGCAGTGAAGGACAGGAATCAGATACGCAGTATTTT. Translated: CASSEGQESDTQYF. The chain uses TRBV6-1 and TRBJ2-3; maybe TRBD1 (6 bases). CDR1 and CDR2 from the germline V gene are MNHNS and SASEGT. The CDR3 totals 14 residues. V lost 1 base and J lost 4, with 9 bases in between.

In this sample, this clone turned up many times. The chain joins TRBV14 to TRBJ2-2; 8 bases agree with TRBD2. CDR3 size: 17 residues. The V segment lost 4 bases and the J segment 0 bases; nucleotides outside the gene matches: 7. Germline V CDR1 and CDR2: SGHDN, FVKESK. In DNA form, the CDR3 reads TGTGCCAGCAGCCCTCCCGCGGGACTAGCGAACACCGGGGAGCTGTTTTTT. Protein product: CASSPPAGLANTGELFF.

Ten or more counts support this clone. The chain has TRBV6-5 and TRBJ2-1; the match to TRBD2 covers 8 bases. J lost 4 bases, V lost 3 bases, and 11 bases had no gene match. CDR3 length: 17 residues. Germline CDR1 reads MNHEY; CDR2 reads SVGAGI. The CDR3 sequence is CASSYPLSGGNYNEQFF. As DNA, the CDR3 is TGTGCCAGCAGTTATCCCCTAAGCGGGGGTAATTACAATGAGCAGTTCTTC.

By its share, this clone is medium-sized. The rearrangement uses TRBV12-3 or TRBV12-4 and TRBJ2-1; D not certain. The germline V and J ends were trimmed by 6 bases and 0 bases, with 12 bases remaining between them. There are 15 residues in the CDR3. The CDR3 is CASSLTGSSYNEQFF. For the CDR3, the DNA is TGTGCCAGCAGCTTGACTGGAAGCTCCTACAATGAGCAGTTCTTC.

This clone was observed a few times. The chain employs TRBV24-1 and TRBJ2-3; 9 nucleotides line up with TRBD2. The CDR3 consists of 15 residues. The germline V gene has CDR1 KGHDR and CDR2 SFDVKD. V gave up 3 bases and J gave up 6 bases; unmatched junction bases: 6. The CDR3, as DNA: TGTGCCACCAGTGATCCTGTTACTAGCGGGGATACGCAGTATTTT. As protein: CATSDPVTSGDTQYF.

In this sample, this clone turned up many times. The genes are TRBV4-1 and TRBJ2-1; 11 bases line up with TRBD2. The CDR3 length is 15 residues. The V gene end was trimmed by 3 bases and the J gene end by 10 bases; junction bases not matched to a gene: 8. Germline V gene data show CDR1 as MGHRA and CDR2 as YSYEKL. DNA of the CDR3: TGCGCCAGCAGCCATTACCTAGCGGGAGGAAAGGAGCAGTTCTTC. Translated: CASSHYLAGGKEQFF.

This clone was detected many times. The rearrangement uses TRBV28 and TRBJ2-3; D is ambiguous. The germline V and J ends were trimmed by 5 bases and 6 bases, with 9 bases remaining between them. Germline V CDR1 and CDR2: MDHEN, SYDVKM. The CDR3 sequence is 12 residues long. The CDR3 nucleotides read TGTGCCAGCAGTAGCACCTGGGATACGCAGTATTTT. It yields the protein CASSSTWDTQYF.

On this clone: One junction end disagrees with the germline gene, perhaps due to a read error. The chain carries TRBV20-1 and TRBJ2-1, with TRBD2 matching 8 bases. The CDR3 is 16 residues long. Germline assignment: CDR1 DFQATT and CDR2 SNEGSKA (reference sequence). The CDR3 here is CSARDRAGANWNGQFF. CDR3 nucleotide sequence: TGCAGTGCTAGAGATCGAGCGGGAGCTAATTGGAATGGGCAGTTCTTC.

The rearrangement links TRBV5-1 to TRBJ2-6; D uncertain. The CDR3 has 16 amino acids. The germline V gene encodes CDR1 SGHRS and CDR2 YFSETQ. Trimming shortened V by 4 bases and J by 0 bases, and 11 bases separated the two germline ends. The chain's CDR3 is CASSPGLCSGANVLTF. The CDR3 DNA is TGCGCCAGCAGCCCCGGGCTGTGCTCTGGGGCCAACGTCCTGACTTTC.

Remarks on this clone: Germline is not matched at one junction end, which may reflect a read error. This chain links TRBV7-6 with TRBJ1-3; D gene unclear. The CDR3 extends over 15 amino acids. CDR1 and CDR2 (germline): SGHVS, FNYEAQ. CDR3 sequence (DNA): TGTGCCAGCAGCTTAGGTTACGGGTCTGTAAACACCATATATTTT. This codes for CASSLGYGSVNTIYF.

This clone was seen ten or more times. The V call is TRBV24-1, the J call TRBJ2-2, with 7 bases aligning to TRBD2. Germline V gene sequence: CDR1 KGHDR, CDR2 SFDVKD. The CDR3 extends over 14 amino acids. V lost 6 bases to trimming and J lost 7 bases; unmatched junction nucleotides: 7. This CDR3 reads CATSRGRDGGELFF. CDR3 in DNA: TGTGCCACCAGTCGGGGGAGGGACGGCGGGGAGCTGTTTTTT.